Each of the 27 T cell receptor beta chains below was sequenced from the same sample in a study of regulatory T cells in long-lasting Graves disease (dated by TCRdb to about 2021). The sample's time point label, decoded: newly diagnosed GD, antithyroid drugs for less than 3 months. RNA was extracted from PBMCs in TRIzol for both TCR sequencing and RNA sequencing. The receptor library was made with multiplex PCR. Sequencing took place on an Illumina HiSeq 4000. To build TCR beta libraries, CDR3 regions were amplified by Arm-PCR using iRepertoire HTBI primers. Through fastp at Q25 and MiXCR, TCRdb rebuilt clones from the public reads, retaining in-frame beta chains. One record per CDR3 amino acid sequence lists the most common genes and DNA. The sample profile shows roughly 440,000 distinct CDR3 sequences; less than 20% of them were found once. The ten top clones hold about 23% of the sample. The sample was also linked to a second study, of T cells in Graves' hyperthyroidism and ophthalmopathy.

This specimen consisted of peripheral blood mononuclear cells (PBMCs), obtained at new diagnosis, from a patient treated with antithyroid drugs. These receptors all come from a woman aged 18-29 years with Graves disease. Donor details come from another sample of the same person, matched by shared clones.

The genes are TRBV30 and TRBJ2-1, with D possibly matching TRBD1 (5 bases). Deletions cut 2 bases from V and 5 bases from J, with 13 bases between. CDR1 is GTSNPN and CDR2 is SVGIG in the germline V gene (reference sequence). This CDR3 contains 14 residues. The CDR3 here is CAWSRYTGNNEQFF. CDR3 nucleotides: TGTGCCTGGAGTAGATACACAGGTAACAATGAGCAGTTCTTC.

The table lists this clonotype with many counts. V and J are TRBV6-5 and TRBJ2-3, with D unresolved. CDR1 MNHEY and CDR2 SVGAGI come from the germline V gene. The V gene lost 0 bases and the J gene lost 5 bases, with 15 bases spanning the gap. This CDR3 contains 16 residues. The CDR3 region is CASSYSIVPKEDTQYF. In DNA form, the CDR3 reads TGTGCCAGCAGTTACTCGATAGTGCCAAAGGAAGATACGCAGTATTTT.

The genes are TRBV7-2 and TRBJ2-1; 13 bases are a match to TRBD2. Germline V gives CDR1 SGHTA, CDR2 FQGNSA. V was clipped by 2 bases and J by 5 bases; unmatched bases: 9. This CDR3 region has 18 residues. Written as DNA, the CDR3 is TGTGCCAGCAGCTTAAGCCTTGGGGGACTAGCGGGAAACAATGAGCAGTTCTTC. This codes for CASSLSLGGLAGNNEQFF.

The V and J genes are TRBV24-1 and TRBJ2-3; 9 nucleotides align to TRBD2. The germline V gene encodes CDR1 KGHDR and CDR2 SFDVKD. V trimming: 5 bases; J trimming: 2 bases; junction bases outside the gene matches: 7. The CDR3 is 16 amino acids. The CDR3 region is CATSGALAGNTDTQYF. In DNA form, the CDR3 reads TGTGCCACCAGTGGTGCACTAGCGGGCAACACAGATACGCAGTATTTT.

A few counts support this clonotype. The rearrangement links TRBV28 to TRBJ1-1; weak D call: TRBD1 (6 bases). From germline, CDR1 is MDHEN and CDR2 SYDVKM. The CDR3 is 14 residues long. With 7 bases removed from V and 1 base from J, the gap between germline ends came to 13 bases. The CDR3 DNA is TGTGCCAGCAAATACCCGGGACAGAACACTGAAGCTTTCTTT. Translated, it gives CASKYPGQNTEAFF.

The gene calls are TRBV20-1 and TRBJ2-1; 11 bases map to TRBD2. Germline CDR1 DFQATT, CDR2 SNEGSKA (reference sequence). The junction had 17 bases not matched to a gene; V was cut back by 0 bases and J by 7 bases. The CDR3 consists of 19 residues. The CDR3 nucleotides read TGCAGTGCTAGAGATTATTCCACAACTAGCGGGAGCTTAAAAAATGAGCAGTTCTTC. It is translated as CSARDYSTTSGSLKNEQFF.

The chain carries TRBV7-9 and TRBJ2-7; D is uncertain. CDR1 SEHNR and CDR2 FQNEAQ come from the germline V gene (reference sequence). There are 16 residues in the CDR3. V was trimmed by 6 bases and J by 4 bases, leaving 22 bases between them. The CDR3: CASSPTVGRRRYEQYF. Here the CDR3 DNA reads TGTGCCAGCAGTCCAACGGTAGGTCGGAGAAGATACGAGCAGTACTTC.

This clonotype was detected only a few times. The chain is built from TRBV24-1 and TRBJ2-2; D perhaps matches TRBD2 (5 bases). The V end lost 2 bases, the J end lost 0 bases, and 6 bases lay between the germline ends. This CDR3 spans 15 amino acids. In germline, CDR1 is KGHDR, CDR2 SFDVKD. The CDR3 DNA follows: TGTGCCACCAGTGATTGGAGGACGAACACCGGGGAGCTGTTTTTT. Protein sequence: CATSDWRTNTGELFF.

This clonotype came up many times. This rearrangement joins TRBV2 to TRBJ2-3; D is unresolved. Germline CDR1 reads SNHLY; CDR2 reads FYNNEI. Trimming pared 3 bases from V and 2 bases from J, leaving 6 bases between. This CDR3 region has 13 residues. The CDR3 region is CASSDSFTDTQYF. CDR3 DNA: TGTGCCAGCAGTGACTCCTTCACAGATACGCAGTATTTT.

The table lists this clonotype with a few counts. V usage is TRBV7-9 and J usage is TRBJ1-4; TRBD1 agrees at 9 bases. The germline V gene has CDR1 SEHNR and CDR2 FQNEAQ (reference sequence). The CDR3 totals 13 residues. V dropped 8 bases and J dropped 7; count of bases not matched to a gene: 5. This chain's CDR3 is CASGTGGSEKLFF. The CDR3 bases are TGTGCCAGCGGAACAGGGGGCTCTGAAAAACTGTTTTTT.

This clonotype was found many times. The V and J genes are TRBV7-8 and TRBJ2-5, with 13 bases lining up with TRBD2. Per germline, CDR1 SGHVS and CDR2 FQNEAQ. The CDR3 is 17 residues long. The V gene end was trimmed by 1 base and the J gene end by 5 bases; junction bases not matched to a gene: 7. The CDR3 DNA sequence: TGTGCCAGCAGCTTAGGGCTACTAGCGGGAGGGTTGGAGACCCAGTACTTC. Translated: CASSLGLLAGGLETQYF.

This clonotype was seen at least ten times. V usage is TRBV12-3 or TRBV12-4 and J usage is TRBJ2-1; TRBD2 agrees at 14 bases. The ends lost 5 bases at V and 9 bases at J; junction bases unmatched: 12. This CDR3 spans 17 amino acids. CDR3 protein: CASSPLGTSGSGVEQFF. The CDR3 DNA follows: TGTGCCAGCAGTCCGCTAGGGACTAGCGGGAGTGGGGTTGAGCAGTTCTTC.

The chain combines TRBV20-1 with TRBJ1-1; the D is unclear. Germline V CDR1 and CDR2: DFQATT, SNEGSKA (reference sequence). V was pared by 4 bases and J by 6 bases, with 9 bases between. The CDR3 sequence is 11 residues long. The CDR3 coding sequence is TGCAGTGCTAATAGCGCGCCTGAAGCTTTCTTT. Protein sequence: CSANSAPEAFF.

The chain links TRBV5-1 to TRBJ2-1, with D perhaps TRBD2 (5 bases). CDR1 is SGHRS and CDR2 is YFSETQ in the germline V gene. This CDR3 has 14 amino acids. The V and J ends lost 4 bases and 10 bases respectively, with 18 bases between them. The CDR3 DNA is TGCGCCAGCAGCCCTCTGGACTGGTTCGGCGAGCAGTTCTTC. It encodes CASSPLDWFGEQFF.

V usage is TRBV2 and J usage is TRBJ1-2, with D possibly being TRBD1 (5 bases). The V and J ends lost 1 base and 8 bases respectively, with 14 bases between them. The CDR3 sequence is 14 residues long. Germline CDR1 is SNHLY and CDR2 is FYNNEI. This chain's CDR3 is CASSEGRAGKGYTF. The DNA of the CDR3 is TGTGCCAGCAGTGAAGGGCGGGCAGGGAAGGGCTACACCTTC.

The chain carries TRBV10-3 and TRBJ2-5; a weak D match, TRBD1 (5 bases). The CDR3 consists of 16 residues. V lost 4 bases and J 5 bases, leaving 20 bases between the germline ends. Germline V gives CDR1 ENHRY, CDR2 SYGVKD. CDR3 sequence (DNA): TGTGCCATCAGTGGACAGATAAACGGCGTGGTGGAGACCCAGTACTTC. Translation gives CAISGQINGVVETQYF.

Comments on this clonotype: A read error may be the cause here, since a much bigger clone is one base away. The chain joins TRBV13 to TRBJ2-7, with 10 nucleotides matching TRBD2. CDR1 is PRHDT, CDR2 FYEKMQ, per germline (reference sequence). This CDR3 comprises 18 residues. With 6 bases clipped from V and 7 bases from J, the junction kept 21 bases outside the gene matches. The CDR3 spells CASRGDRLAGGRPNEQYF. The CDR3 region has the DNA TGTGCCAGCAGAGGGGACAGATTAGCGGGAGGCCGCCCCAATGAGCAGTACTTC.

Remarks on this clonotype: This may be a read error: a much more frequent sequence differs by one nucleotide. V is TRBV24-1 and J is TRBJ2-7, with 9 positions matching TRBD2. The germline gives CDR1 KGHDR, CDR2 SFDVKD. The CDR3 totals 16 residues. J lost 7 bases, V lost 4 bases, and 13 bases had no gene match. The CDR3 here is CATSDIAGVGSNEQYF. CDR3 in DNA: TGTGCCACCAGTGACATAGCGGGAGTGGGGTCCAATGAGCAGTACTTC.

CDR3 in DNA: TGTGCCAGCAGTGACTCGACAGACAACACCGGGGAGCTGTTTTTT. Its protein product is CASSDSTDNTGELFF. The chain carries TRBV6-4 and TRBJ2-2; tentatively, D is TRBD1 (5 bases). The V and J ends lost 0 bases and 2 bases respectively, with 7 bases between them. This CDR3 comprises 15 residues. Germline values: CDR1 MRHNA, CDR2 SNTAGT.

This chain links TRBV7-2 with TRBJ2-3, with 8 positions matching TRBD2. CDR1 and CDR2 from the germline V gene are SGHTA and FQGNSA. The CDR3 totals 14 residues. DNA for the CDR3: TGTGGGGGCGGGAGGCCGCTTAGCACAGATACGCAGTATTTT. Protein: CGGGRPLSTDTQYF.

The rearrangement links TRBV19 to TRBJ2-2; 8 nucleotides agree with TRBD2. The ends lost 7 bases at V and 3 bases at J; junction bases unmatched: 7. Germline CDR1 LNHDA, CDR2 SQIVND (reference sequence). The CDR3 has 15 residues. CDR3 sequence (DNA): TGTGCCAGTAATCGCGGGAGGTTGGACACCGGGGAGCTGTTTTTT. Translation: CASNRGRLDTGELFF. The full variable domain, completed using reference TRBV19 and TRBJ2-2, is DGGITQSPKYLFRKEGQNVTLSCEQNLNHDAMYWYRQDPGQGLRLIYYSQIVNDFQKGDIAEGYSVSREKKESFPLTVTSAQKNPTAFYLCASNRGRLDTGELFFGEGSRLTVL.

The chain has TRBV13 and TRBJ2-7; tentative D call: TRBD1 (5 bases). Trimming removed 2 bases from V and 0 bases from J, with 8 bases in between. The CDR3 loop spans 14 amino acids. Looked up from germline, CDR1 is PRHDT and CDR2 is FYEKMQ (reference sequence). The CDR3 spells CASSLFGASYEQYF. CDR3 nucleotide sequence: TGTGCCAGCAGCTTATTTGGGGCCTCCTACGAGCAGTACTTC.

J is TRBJ1-2 and V is TRBV7-2; D gene unclear. V was clipped by 5 bases and J by 7 bases, with 14 bases between them. The CDR3 consists of 13 residues. CDR1 and CDR2 (germline): SGHTA, FQGNSA. The CDR3 sequence: CASSVQTQSGYTF. As DNA, the CDR3 is TGTGCCAGCAGCGTACAGACCCAGAGTGGCTACACCTTC.

This clonotype was counted many times. The gene calls are TRBV6-7 and TRBJ2-5; D is ambiguous. TRBV6-7 falls under the ORF class, with uncertain function. The V gene lost 7 bases and the J gene lost 1 base, with 13 bases spanning the gap. The CDR3 is made up of 14 amino acids. In DNA, the CDR3 is TGTGCCAGCATAAAAAGGGATTTCCAAGAGACCCAGTACTTC. The encoded protein is CASIKRDFQETQYF.

V is TRBV19 and J is TRBJ2-7, with 8 nucleotides matching TRBD2. Unmatched junction bases numbered 5, after V lost 1 base and J lost 3 bases. The CDR3 spans 15 residues. Germline CDR1 is LNHDA and CDR2 is SQIVND (reference sequence). The CDR3 DNA sequence: TGTGCCAGTAGTATAGTAGCGGGGTCGTTCTACGAGCAGTACTTC. It is translated as CASSIVAGSFYEQYF.

This clonotype was seen repeatedly, ten times or more. J is TRBJ1-1 and V is TRBV13; D uncertain. Germline assignment: CDR1 PRHDT and CDR2 FYEKMQ (reference sequence). V was pared by 6 bases and J by 6 bases, with 17 bases between. The CDR3 has 14 residues. The CDR3 DNA follows: TGTGCCAGCAGGCCAAGCGGTGCTGCGGCTGAAGCTTTCTTT. Protein sequence: CASRPSGAAAEAFF.

There are many counts of this clonotype. V and J are TRBV7-9 and TRBJ2-2; 9 positions match TRBD2. The CDR3 runs to 18 residues. V lost 5 bases, J lost 3 bases, and 13 bases stayed unmatched. Germline V gene lookup returns CDR1 SEHNR and CDR2 FQNEAQ (reference sequence). CDR3: CASSPGVAGVGYTGELFF. DNA of the CDR3: TGTGCCAGCAGCCCCGGGGTAGCGGGAGTCGGGTACACCGGGGAGCTGTTTTTT.